This T cell receptor (beta chain) was documented in a study of OX40 agonist ivuxolimab in advanced cancers. Generated by immunoSEQ multiplex PCR, the TCRdb table keeps only in-frame clones and is missing some. The sample lists approximately 82,000 clones, 80% to 90% seen once, with 0.75% to 0.95% in the top ten. Patients were excluded for autoimmune disease history or systemic immunosuppression. Trimming removed 9 bases from V and 9 bases from J; junction bases left unmatched: 7. In germline, CDR1 is SNHLY, CDR2 FYNNEI. The CDR3 runs 12 residues. The specimen was CD4+ or CD8+ T cells sorted from blood, collected in a trial of the OX40 agonist ivuxolimab. The TCR was taken from an adult with an advanced solid tumor such as melanoma, head and neck, liver or kidney cancer. This sequence joins TRBV2 and TRBJ2-1; TRBD2 aligns across 8 bases. The CDR3 here is CARGLASGEQFF. The CDR3 DNA reads as TGTGCCAGAGGACTAGCTTCTGGTGAGCAGTTCTTC.